The next 9 T cell receptor beta chains were all read from a single sample in a study of spatial heterogeneity in lung cancer. Time point described: sample taken at primary tumor resection. Whole RNA, which was extracted from tumor, nontumor lung tissue or frozen PBMC, was sequenced without any cell sorting. MiXCR, applied by TCRdb to the 5' RACE reads, yields one record per CDR3 protein. The table has about 52,000 distinct CDR3 sequences, approximately 7% seen once; the top ten hold about 3%. This material consisted of PBMCs, taken at surgery. These receptors were obtained from a female donor with early-stage non-small cell lung cancer.

The table lists this clonotype with many counts. The J gene is TRBJ2-1, the V gene TRBV9; TRBD2 matches 8 bases. CDR1 and CDR2 from the germline V gene are SGDLS and YYNGEE. Trimming removed 0 bases from V and 6 bases from J; junction bases left unmatched: 5. This CDR3 contains 15 residues. In DNA form, the CDR3 reads TGTGCCAGCAGCGTAGGAACTAGCGGAATCAATGAGCAGTTCTTC. This translates into CASSVGTSGINEQFF. The variable domain in full, with the rest retrieved from reference TRBV9 and TRBJ2-1, is DSGVTQTPKHLITATGQRVTLRCSPRSGDLSVYWYQQSLDQGLQFLIQYYNGEERAKGNILERFSAQQFPDLHSELNLSSLELGDSALYFCASSVGTSGINEQFFGPGTRLTVL.

This clonotype has a count of ten or more. CDR3 region: CASSLGGVRDTQYF. CDR3 nucleotide sequence: TGCGCCAGCAGCCTAGGGGGCGTGAGAGATACGCAGTATTTT. The J gene is TRBJ2-3, the V gene TRBV5-1; 7 positions match TRBD1. The germline CDR1 and CDR2 sequences are SGHRS and YFSETQ. V shed 4 bases and J 5 bases; nucleotides not matched to a gene: 7. The CDR3 consists of 14 residues.

This clonotype has ten or more counts. This chain connects TRBV2 to TRBJ2-2; 10 positions agree with TRBD2. The junction had 9 bases not matched to a gene; V was cut back by 10 bases and J by 1 base. This CDR3 spans 16 amino acids. Germline CDR1 SNHLY, CDR2 FYNNEI. The CDR3: CATPRLAGENTGELFF. For the CDR3, the DNA is TGTGCCACGCCCAGACTAGCGGGCGAGAACACCGGGGAGCTGTTTTTT. The complete variable domain, with remaining parts taken from reference TRBV2 and TRBJ2-2, reads EPEVTQTPSHQVTQMGQEVILRCVPISNHLYFYWYRQILGQKVEFLVSFYNNEISEKSEIFDDQFSVERPDGSNFTLKIRSTKLEDSAMYFCATPRLAGENTGELFFGEGSRLTVL.

This clonotype was picked up many times. The CDR3 DNA reads as TGTGCCAGCACCCACGCCCCACTAGCGGGGGGAGATACGCAGTATTTT. The encoded protein is CASTHAPLAGGDTQYF. The V gene is TRBV7-2, the J gene TRBJ2-3; 12 bases are a match to TRBD2. V trimming: 7 bases; J trimming: 5 bases; junction bases outside the gene matches: 10. Germline CDR1 and CDR2: SGHTA and FQGNSA. CDR3 size: 16 residues.

This clonotype showed up many times. The CDR3 nucleotides are TGTGCCAGCTCACCAAGACAGGGCGGTAATCAGCCCCAGCATTTT. Amino acid sequence: CASSPRQGGNQPQHF. The chain is built from TRBV18 and TRBJ1-5, with 7 nucleotides matching TRBD1. V lost 2 bases to trimming and J lost 4 bases; unmatched junction nucleotides: 5. CDR1 and CDR2 from the germline V gene are KGHSH and LQKENI. The CDR3 sequence is 15 residues long.

On this clonotype: Germline is not matched at one junction end, which may reflect a read error. DNA for the CDR3: TGCACCAGCAGCCCGAATCTGGGGGCTGACACCATATATTTT. The encoded protein is CTSSPNLGADTIYF. The genes are TRBV4-3 and TRBJ1-3, with D perhaps TRBD1 (6 bases). The CDR3 consists of 14 residues. Germline V lookup: CDR1 LGHNA, CDR2 YSLEER.

The chain recombines TRBV2 with TRBJ1-4; 10 nucleotides line up with TRBD1. The trim removed 6 bases at V and 7 bases at J, leaving 5 bases unmatched. The CDR3 has 14 amino acids. Germline values: CDR1 SNHLY, CDR2 FYNNEI. For the CDR3, the DNA is TGTGCCAGCAGCCGGGACAGGGGCAGTGAAAAACTGTTTTTT. This gives the protein CASSRDRGSEKLFF. Supplemented by reference TRBV2 and TRBJ1-4, the full variable domain reads EPEVTQTPSHQVTQMGQEVILRCVPISNHLYFYWYRQILGQKVEFLVSFYNNEISEKSEIFDDQFSVERPDGSNFTLKIRSTKLEDSAMYFCASSRDRGSEKLFFGSGTQLSVL.

With regard to this clonotype: Since a much larger clone is just one base distant, this may be a read error. The rearrangement links TRBV20-1 to TRBJ2-3, with D unresolved. The CDR3 is 11 amino acids. Germline CDR1 and CDR2: DFQATT and SNEGSKA (reference sequence). The V end was cut by 5 bases, the J end by 6 bases, with 9 bases between. The CDR3 coding sequence is TGCAGTGCTGGACGGCGGGATACGCAGTATTTT. Protein: CSAGRRDTQYF.

The CDR3 DNA reads TGTGCCAGCAGCTATCAAGGGGTGGACGAGCAGTACTTC. This encodes CASSYQGVDEQYF. V usage is TRBV11-2 and J usage is TRBJ2-7, with D perhaps matching TRBD1 (5 bases). This CDR3 has 13 amino acids. Germline CDR1 reads SGHAT; CDR2 reads FQNNGV. V was shortened by 4 bases and J by 5 bases, with 12 bases between the two germline ends.